This T cell receptor beta chain was retrieved from a study of T cell repertoires in ileal Crohn's disease. Study summary: About half received postoperative treatment, around twelve with thiopurines and about 20 anti-TNF.

The time point was: neoterminal ileum biopsy at postoperative endoscopy, about 6 months after surgery. Study-level points and caveats: Mucosal expansions were suggested to be mainly CD8 T cells.

Generated by immunoSEQ multiplex PCR, the TCRdb table keeps only in-frame clones and is missing some. Among tens of thousands of clones, approximately 91% were seen once, and the ten largest hold about 1.9%. Comment on this clone: What it binds is unknown.

Sequencing input: ileal tissue. The source is an adult with Crohn's disease.

The CDR3 DNA sequence: TGCGCCAGCAGCATGGACGGACGGGGGGAAAAACTGTTTTTT. Encoded protein: CASSMDGRGEKLFF. The genes are TRBV5-1 and TRBJ1-4; D may be TRBD1 (5 bases). The CDR3 is 14 amino acids. CDR1 is SGHRS, CDR2 YFSETQ, per germline. With 4 bases removed from V and 8 bases from J, the gap between germline ends came to 15 bases. Using reference TRBV5-1 and TRBJ1-4 for the parts outside the CDR3, the full variable domain is KAGVTQTPRYLIKTRGQQVTLSCSPISGHRSVSWYQQTPGQGLQFLFEYFSETQRNKGNFPGRFSGRQFSNSRSEMNVSTLELGDSALYLCASSMDGRGEKLFFGSGTQLSVL.